This T cell receptor beta chain was documented in a study of cytomegalovirus exposure and HLA in healthy donors. PCR was performed using 60 Vbeta and 13 Jbeta primers. TCRdb keeps only in-frame clones here, not all; method: immunoSEQ multiplex PCR. The repertoire consists of under 150,000 clones, with about three quarters occurring once and the leading ten covering 1.8%. The CDR3 loop spans 15 amino acids. The sample consisted of PBMCs. The J gene is TRBJ2-7, the V gene TRBV21-1; the D call TRBD1 from the table was never checked on the DNA. TRBV21-1 is noted as a pseudogene. The sequence derives from a female donor in good health and CMV-seropositive. The chain's CDR3 is CASSNPRDRRYEQYF. The CDR3 DNA is TGTGCCAGCAGCAACCCGAGGGACAGGCGGTACGAGCAGTACTTC.